This passage covers 2 T cell receptor beta chains from one sample sequenced in a study of Ad26.COV2.S vaccination and SARS-CoV-2 variants (dated by TCRdb to the early 2020s). Read against the paper, the sample's treatment or condition label means: 19 received Ad26.COV2.S at low or high dose, single or two shots; several received placebo; per-sample allocation not given. For vaccine and placebo recipients, the sequenced repertoires came from samples collected on day 63 after the first injection. The protocol used for the library was the immunoSEQ multiplex PCR assay. Here the immuneACCESS table is served through TCRdb, limited to in-frame sequences with V and J called. Missing clones are a known gap in these copies; in checked studies unresolved V genes cover under half, and the rest lacks a known reason. In this sample the table shows some 290,000 clones, around four fifths of which occur a single time. 2% to 2.5% of the sample goes to the ten largest clones.

This material consisted of peripheral blood, taken in a trial of Ad26.COV2.S vaccine versus placebo. These receptors all come from a person aged 18-65 years who received the Ad26.COV2.S COVID-19 vaccine or a placebo.

The rearrangement links TRBV5-4 to TRBJ1-2, with D tentatively TRBD1 (6 bases). This CDR3 has 13 amino acids. V was cut by 0 bases and J by 6 bases, with 9 bases left in between. Germline V CDR1 and CDR2: SGHNT, YYREEE (reference sequence). CDR3: CASSLVGGNGYTF. In DNA form, the CDR3 reads TGTGCCAGCAGCTTGGTGGGGGGCAATGGCTACACCTTC.

The V and J genes are TRBV18 and TRBJ2-3; D not resolved. V was trimmed by 3 bases and J by 8 bases, leaving 21 bases between them. The CDR3 spans 16 residues. Per the germline V gene, CDR1 is KGHSH and CDR2 is LQKENI. The CDR3 protein is CASSPSAGILDGTQYF. The DNA for the CDR3 is TGTGCCAGCTCACCCTCGGCAGGAATTCTTGACGGTACGCAGTATTTT.